The 13 T cell receptor beta chains in this list originate from one sample, sequenced in a study of cytomegalovirus exposure and HLA in healthy donors (dated by TCRdb to about 2017). The library was prepared using the immunoSEQ multiplex PCR assay. TCRdb provides this immuneACCESS table in a form limited to in-frame rearrangements. Some clones are lacking; in checked studies, under half of them reflect an unresolved V gene, and why the rest are absent is not known. A total of over 85,000 clones appear in this sample, roughly 89% of them only once. Jointly, the top ten make up 1.5% to 2% of the sample. The source material was PBMCs. All receptors derive from a woman aged 18-30 years in good health and CMV-seronegative.

J is TRBJ2-1 and V is TRBV4-1; 10 bases agree with TRBD2. Germline-derived CDR1 and CDR2 are MGHRA and YSYEKL. This CDR3 is 16 amino acids long. V lost 1 base and J lost 8; bases outside the gene matches: 8. The CDR3 reads CASSQGLAGKSDEQFF. The DNA of the CDR3 is TGCGCCAGCAGCCAAGGACTAGCGGGTAAATCGGATGAGCAGTTCTTC.

The chain uses TRBV11-2 and TRBJ2-5; the D gene is possibly TRBD2 (5 bases). Germline CDR1 and CDR2: SGHAT and FQNNGV. The CDR3 runs to 16 residues. The V and J ends lost 0 bases and 4 bases respectively, with 15 bases between them. The CDR3 protein is CASSLDLARGTETQYF. DNA of the CDR3: TGTGCCAGCAGCTTAGACCTGGCTCGGGGTACAGAGACCCAGTACTTC.

The chain joins TRBV28 to TRBJ2-2; 9 nucleotides line up with TRBD1. The CDR3 spans 15 residues. V gave up 5 bases and J gave up 7 bases; unmatched junction bases: 8. From germline, CDR1 is MDHEN and CDR2 SYDVKM. This CDR3 reads CASSPGQGFVGELFF. As DNA, the CDR3 is TGTGCCAGCAGTCCGGGACAGGGTTTCGTCGGGGAGCTGTTTTTT.

The chain employs TRBV28 and TRBJ1-1; tentatively, D is TRBD1 (6 bases). The V gene's germline CDR1 is MDHEN and CDR2 SYDVKM. V lost 6 bases, J lost 5 bases, and 13 bases lay in between. This CDR3 spans 13 amino acids. Here the CDR3 reads CASRPDTGTEAFF. The CDR3 DNA reads as TGTGCCAGCAGGCCGGACACAGGGACTGAAGCTTTCTTT. The complete variable domain, with remaining parts taken from reference TRBV28 and TRBJ1-1, reads DVKVTQSSRYLVKRTGEKVFLECVQDMDHENMFWYRQDPGLGLRLIYFSYDVKMKEKGDIPEGYSVSREKKERFSLILESASTNQTSMYLCASRPDTGTEAFFGQGTRLTVV.

The chain links TRBV5-6 to TRBJ1-4; D call uncertain. V lost 0 bases and J lost 7, with 10 bases in between. The CDR3 totals 14 residues. CDR1 is SGHDT and CDR2 is YYEEEE in the germline V gene. The chain's CDR3 is CASSLGGRTEKLFF. The CDR3 bases are TGTGCCAGCAGCTTGGGCGGGAGGACTGAAAAACTGTTTTTT.

V and J are TRBV19 and TRBJ2-3; 7 nucleotides match TRBD1. V gave up 10 bases and J gave up 6 bases; unmatched junction bases: 10. In germline, CDR1 is LNHDA, CDR2 SQIVND (reference sequence). CDR3 length equals 13 residues. The CDR3 nucleotides are TGTGCCACCTCGGACAGGAACGGCGATACGCAGTATTTT. Amino acid sequence: CATSDRNGDTQYF.

The V gene is TRBV18, the J gene TRBJ1-1; D is possibly TRBD1 (5 bases). Germline V lookup: CDR1 KGHSH, CDR2 LQKENI. The CDR3 totals 16 residues. The V gene lost 1 base and the J gene lost 4 bases, with 16 bases spanning the gap. CDR3 DNA sequence: TGTGCCAGCTCACCACGTCAGGGTGGGGTGGGCACTGAAGCTTTCTTT. This sequence encodes CASSPRQGGVGTEAFF. Variable domain in full (rest from reference TRBV18 and TRBJ1-1): NAGVMQNPRHLVRRRGQEARLRCSPMKGHSHVYWYRQLPEEGLKFMVYLQKENIIDESGMPKERFSAEFPKEGPSILRIQQVVRGDSAAYFCASSPRQGGVGTEAFFGQGTRLTVV.

This clone was seen only once. V is TRBV9 and J is TRBJ2-1, with TRBD2 matching 10 bases. V lost 3 bases to trimming and J lost 0 bases; unmatched junction nucleotides: 15. This CDR3 spans 20 amino acids. CDR1 and CDR2 from the germline V gene are SGDLS and YYNGEE. CDR3 protein: CASSAGSSGRVVSSYNEQFF. The CDR3 DNA sequence: TGTGCCAGCAGCGCGGGGTCAAGCGGGAGGGTTGTTAGCTCCTACAATGAGCAGTTCTTC.

The CDR3 bases are TGTGCCAGCAGTCTCGGGACAGGGAGAGATCTTTCCTACGAGCAGTACTTC. Protein: CASSLGTGRDLSYEQYF. V is TRBV27 and J is TRBJ2-7; TRBD1 agrees at 9 bases. The CDR3 is made up of 17 amino acids. The ends lost 5 bases at V and 1 base at J; junction bases unmatched: 12. Germline V gene sequence: CDR1 MNHEY, CDR2 SMNVEV (reference sequence).

This sequence joins TRBV28 and TRBJ2-7; 9 bases fit TRBD1. CDR3 size: 15 residues. Losses at the gene ends were 4 bases for V and 8 bases for J; bases not matched to a gene: 12. Germline CDR1 reads MDHEN; CDR2 reads SYDVKM. The CDR3 is CASSSQNRDRVQQYF. The CDR3, as DNA: TGTGCCAGCAGTTCCCAAAATCGGGACAGGGTCCAGCAGTACTTC.

This clone was found a few times. This chain uses TRBV6-1 with TRBJ2-1; no clear D. The germline gives CDR1 MNHNS, CDR2 SASEGT. The CDR3 runs to 13 residues. With 6 bases removed from V and 1 base from J, the gap between germline ends came to 7 bases. In DNA form, the CDR3 reads TGTGCCAGCAGAGCTTATTCCTACAATGAGCAGTTCTTC. Protein sequence: CASRAYSYNEQFF.

This clone was recorded only once. The J gene is TRBJ2-1, the V gene TRBV27, with 11 bases matching TRBD1. Per the germline V gene, CDR1 is MNHEY and CDR2 is SMNVEV (reference sequence). V dropped 5 bases and J dropped 8; count of bases not matched to a gene: 8. The CDR3 is 15 amino acids. CDR3 protein: CASSADRGLRDEQFF. DNA for the CDR3: TGTGCCAGCAGTGCGGACAGGGGGCTTAGGGATGAGCAGTTCTTC.

The V and J genes are TRBV6-1 and TRBJ1-3; D not resolved. Trimming removed 5 bases at V and 0 bases at J, with 14 bases between. Germline CDR1 reads MNHNS; CDR2 reads SASEGT. The CDR3 extends over 16 amino acids. CDR3 nucleotide sequence: TGTGCCAGCAGTCAAGGGCAGTTCTTCTCTGGAAACACCATATATTTT. Its protein is CASSQGQFFSGNTIYF.